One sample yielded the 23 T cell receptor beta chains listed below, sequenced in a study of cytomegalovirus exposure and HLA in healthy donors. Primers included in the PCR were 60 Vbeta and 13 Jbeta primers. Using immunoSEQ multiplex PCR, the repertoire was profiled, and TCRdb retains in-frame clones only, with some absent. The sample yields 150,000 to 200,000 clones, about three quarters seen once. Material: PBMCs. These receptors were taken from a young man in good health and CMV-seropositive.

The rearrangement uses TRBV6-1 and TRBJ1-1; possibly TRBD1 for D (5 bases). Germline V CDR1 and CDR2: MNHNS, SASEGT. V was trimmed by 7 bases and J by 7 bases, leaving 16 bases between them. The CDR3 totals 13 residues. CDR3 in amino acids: CASIGFRVGEAFF. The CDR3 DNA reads TGTGCCAGCATTGGCTTCAGGGTTGGTGAAGCTTTCTTT.

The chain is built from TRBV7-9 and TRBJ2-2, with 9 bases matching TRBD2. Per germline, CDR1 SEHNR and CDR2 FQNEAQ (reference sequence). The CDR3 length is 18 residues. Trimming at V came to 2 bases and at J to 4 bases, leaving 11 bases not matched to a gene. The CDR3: CASSLTGGTSILTGELFF. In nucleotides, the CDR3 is TGTGCCAGCAGCTTAACAGGCGGGACTAGCATTCTCACCGGGGAGCTGTTTTTT.

The CDR3 loop reads CAIRVGTGKNGELFF. The CDR3 region has the DNA TGTGCCATCAGGGTCGGGACAGGGAAGAACGGGGAGCTGTTTTTT. V gene TRBV10-3 combines with J gene TRBJ2-2; 9 bases match TRBD1. This CDR3 is built from 15 residues. Looked up from germline, CDR1 is ENHRY and CDR2 is SYGVKD. The trim removed 6 bases at V and 7 bases at J, leaving 9 bases unmatched.

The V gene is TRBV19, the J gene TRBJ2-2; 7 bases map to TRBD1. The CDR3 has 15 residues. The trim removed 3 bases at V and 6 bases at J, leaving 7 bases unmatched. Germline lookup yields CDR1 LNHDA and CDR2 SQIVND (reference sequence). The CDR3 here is CASSIDRVSPGELFF. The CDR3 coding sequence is TGTGCCAGTAGTATCGACAGGGTATCGCCCGGGGAGCTGTTTTTT.

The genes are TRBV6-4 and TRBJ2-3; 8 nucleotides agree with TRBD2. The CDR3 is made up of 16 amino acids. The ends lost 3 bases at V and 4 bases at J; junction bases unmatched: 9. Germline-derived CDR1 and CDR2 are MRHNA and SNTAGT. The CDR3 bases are TGTGCCAGCAGTGAACGGGAGTCTAGCGGGCCAGATACGCAGTATTTT. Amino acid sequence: CASSERESSGPDTQYF.

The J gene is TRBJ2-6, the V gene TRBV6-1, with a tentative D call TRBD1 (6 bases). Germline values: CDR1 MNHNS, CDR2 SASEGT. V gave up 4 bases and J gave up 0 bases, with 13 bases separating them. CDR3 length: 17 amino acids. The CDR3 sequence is CASSASRGSSGANVLTF. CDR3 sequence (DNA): TGTGCCAGCAGTGCCAGCAGGGGTAGCTCTGGGGCCAACGTCCTGACTTTC.

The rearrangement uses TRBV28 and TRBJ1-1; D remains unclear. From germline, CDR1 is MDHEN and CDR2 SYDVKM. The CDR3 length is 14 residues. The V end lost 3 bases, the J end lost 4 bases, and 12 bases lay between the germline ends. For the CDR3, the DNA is TGTGCCAGCAGTTTTGGGTTGAGGGCCACTGAAGCTTTCTTT. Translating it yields CASSFGLRATEAFF.

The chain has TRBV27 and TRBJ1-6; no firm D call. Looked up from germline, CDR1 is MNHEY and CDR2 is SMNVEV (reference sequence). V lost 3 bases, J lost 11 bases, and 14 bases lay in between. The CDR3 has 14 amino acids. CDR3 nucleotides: TGTGCCAGCAGTTTGACGAGCTACGGGGCACCCCTCCACTTT. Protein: CASSLTSYGAPLHF.

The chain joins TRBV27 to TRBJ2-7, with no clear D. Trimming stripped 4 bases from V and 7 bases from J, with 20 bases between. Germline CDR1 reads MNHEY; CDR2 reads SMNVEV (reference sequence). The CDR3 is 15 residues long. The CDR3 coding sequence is TGTGCCAGCAGTTCCCCGGACCCCCCAATTGGGGAGCAGTACGTC. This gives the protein CASSSPDPPIGEQYV.

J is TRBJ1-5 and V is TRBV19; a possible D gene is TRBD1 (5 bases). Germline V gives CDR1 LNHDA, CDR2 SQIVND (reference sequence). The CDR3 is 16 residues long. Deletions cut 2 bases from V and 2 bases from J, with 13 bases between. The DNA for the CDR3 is TGTGCCAGTAGTATACAGGGAAGTCCAGGCAATCAGCCCCAGCATTTT. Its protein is CASSIQGSPGNQPQHF.

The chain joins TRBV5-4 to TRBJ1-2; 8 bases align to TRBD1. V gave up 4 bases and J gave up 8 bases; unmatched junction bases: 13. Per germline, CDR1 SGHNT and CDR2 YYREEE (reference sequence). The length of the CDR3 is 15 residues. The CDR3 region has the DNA TGTGCCAGCAGCAAGTCGGACAGGGCCTTCGAGGGCTACACCTTC. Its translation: CASSKSDRAFEGYTF.

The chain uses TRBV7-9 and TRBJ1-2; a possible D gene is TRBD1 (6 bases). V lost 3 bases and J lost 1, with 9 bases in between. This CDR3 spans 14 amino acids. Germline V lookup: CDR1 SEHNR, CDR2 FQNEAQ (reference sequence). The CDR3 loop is CASSLDSYNYGYTF. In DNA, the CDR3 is TGTGCCAGCAGCTTGGACAGCTATAACTATGGCTACACCTTC.

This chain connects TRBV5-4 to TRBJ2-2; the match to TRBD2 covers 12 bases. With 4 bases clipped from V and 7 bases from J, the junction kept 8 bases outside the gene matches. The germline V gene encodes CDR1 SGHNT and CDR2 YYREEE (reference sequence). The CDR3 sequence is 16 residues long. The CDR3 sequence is CASSPRTSGNGGELFF. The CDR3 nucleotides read TGTGCCAGCAGCCCCAGGACTAGCGGGAATGGCGGGGAGCTGTTTTTT.

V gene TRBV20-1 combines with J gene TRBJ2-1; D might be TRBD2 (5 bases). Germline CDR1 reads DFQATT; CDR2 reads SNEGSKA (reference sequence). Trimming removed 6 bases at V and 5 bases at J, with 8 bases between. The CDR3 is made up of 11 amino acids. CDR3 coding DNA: TGCAGTGCGGAGGACGACAATGAGCAGTTCTTC. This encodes CSAEDDNEQFF.

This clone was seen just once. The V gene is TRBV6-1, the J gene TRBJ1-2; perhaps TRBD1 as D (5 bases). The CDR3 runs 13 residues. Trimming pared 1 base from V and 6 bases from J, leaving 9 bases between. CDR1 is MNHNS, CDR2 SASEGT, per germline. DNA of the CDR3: TGTGCCAGCAGTGAAGAAGACAGCGATGGCTACACCTTC. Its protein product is CASSEEDSDGYTF.

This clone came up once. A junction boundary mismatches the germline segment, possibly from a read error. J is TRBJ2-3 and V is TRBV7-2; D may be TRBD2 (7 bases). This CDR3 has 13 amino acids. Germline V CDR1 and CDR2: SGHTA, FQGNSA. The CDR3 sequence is CASRYEGGAPSDF. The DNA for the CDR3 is TGTGCCAGCAGATACGAGGGGGGGGCACCCTCGGATTTT.

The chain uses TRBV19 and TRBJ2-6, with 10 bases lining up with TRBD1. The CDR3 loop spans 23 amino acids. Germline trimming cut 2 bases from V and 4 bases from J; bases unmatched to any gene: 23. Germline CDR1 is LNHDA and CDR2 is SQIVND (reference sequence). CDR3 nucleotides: TGTGCCAGTAGTATAAGGGGACGGGTGTGGGAGGGACAGGGGATGTCCGGGGCCAACGTCCTGACTTTC. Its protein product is CASSIRGRVWEGQGMSGANVLTF. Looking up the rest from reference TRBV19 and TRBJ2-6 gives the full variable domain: DGGITQSPKYLFRKEGQNVTLSCEQNLNHDAMYWYRQDPGQGLRLIYYSQIVNDFQKGDIAEGYSVSREKKESFPLTVTSAQKNPTAFYLCASSIRGRVWEGQGMSGANVLTFGAGSRLTVL.

CDR3 region: CASSLDSNQPQHF. The CDR3 DNA sequence: TGTGCCAGCAGTCTAGACAGCAATCAGCCCCAGCATTTT. The chain carries TRBV5-4 and TRBJ1-5; D unclear. Germline lookup yields CDR1 SGHNT and CDR2 YYREEE (reference sequence). The CDR3 consists of 13 residues. Trimming stripped 5 bases from V and 1 base from J, with 7 bases between.

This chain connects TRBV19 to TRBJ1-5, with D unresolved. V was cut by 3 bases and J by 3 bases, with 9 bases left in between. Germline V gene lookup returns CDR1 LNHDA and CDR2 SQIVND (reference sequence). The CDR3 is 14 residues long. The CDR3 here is CASSMARDNQPQHF. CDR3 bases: TGTGCCAGTAGTATGGCGAGGGACAATCAGCCCCAGCATTTT.

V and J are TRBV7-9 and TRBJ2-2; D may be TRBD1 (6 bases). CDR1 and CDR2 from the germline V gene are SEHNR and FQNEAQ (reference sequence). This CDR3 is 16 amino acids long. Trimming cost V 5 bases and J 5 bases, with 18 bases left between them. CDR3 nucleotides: TGTGCCAGCAGCACAATGGGTCCCAGGGGAACCGGGGAGCTGTTTTTT. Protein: CASSTMGPRGTGELFF.

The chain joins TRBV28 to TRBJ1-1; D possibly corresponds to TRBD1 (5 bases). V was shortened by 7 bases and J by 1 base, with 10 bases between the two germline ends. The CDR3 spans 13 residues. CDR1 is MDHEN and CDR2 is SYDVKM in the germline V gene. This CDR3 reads CASTEGQNTEAFF. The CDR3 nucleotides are TGTGCCAGCACTGAAGGACAGAACACTGAAGCTTTCTTT.

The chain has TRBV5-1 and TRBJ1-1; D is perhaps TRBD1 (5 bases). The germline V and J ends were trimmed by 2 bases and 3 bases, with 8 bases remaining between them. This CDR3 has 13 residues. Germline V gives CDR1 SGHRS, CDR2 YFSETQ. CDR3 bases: TGCGCCAGCAGCTTCAGGGTGTACACTGAAGCTTTCTTT. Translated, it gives CASSFRVYTEAFF.

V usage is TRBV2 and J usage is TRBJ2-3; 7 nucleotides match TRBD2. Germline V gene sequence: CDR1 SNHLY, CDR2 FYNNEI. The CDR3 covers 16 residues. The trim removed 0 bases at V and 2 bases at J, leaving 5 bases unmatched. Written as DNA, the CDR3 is TGTGCCAGCAGTGAAGCACGGGGAGGGACCACAGATACGCAGTATTTT. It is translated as CASSEARGGTTDTQYF.